A single sample gave rise to the 27 T cell receptor beta chains below, sequenced in a study of T cell repertoires in cytomegalovirus infection. These receptors have no known antigen. TCRdb ran MiXCR on the reads and lists one entry per CDR3 protein. The profile shows hundreds of thousands of distinct CDR3 sequences, 30% to 35% of them singletons. The starting material was cultured CD8+ T cells from PBMCs, obtained from culture after CMV antigen stimulation. These receptors were collected from a human donor in good health (CMV status not recorded). Some clones in this sample may be carry-over from other donors' samples.

On this clonotype: A much larger clone lies one base from this, so it may be a read error. The chain has TRBV7-2 and TRBJ2-7; tentative D call: TRBD1 (6 bases). This CDR3 contains 15 residues. The germline V gene has CDR1 SGHTA and CDR2 FQGNSA. Trimming took 8 bases from V and 1 from J, leaving 18 bases between them. The CDR3 spells CASASIGGKSYEQYF. The CDR3 nucleotides are TGTGCCAGCGCCTCGATTGGGGGCAAATCCTACGAGCAGTACTTC.

V and J are TRBV6-6 and TRBJ2-7; D uncertain. Looked up from germline, CDR1 is MNHNY and CDR2 is SVGAGI (reference sequence). The length of the CDR3 is 16 residues. The CDR3 loop is CANSTIGQTQSYEQYV. DNA of the CDR3: TGTGCCAACAGTACCATCGGGCAGACCCAATCCTACGAGCAGTACGTC.

The genes are TRBV11-2 and TRBJ2-7, with D perhaps matching TRBD1 (5 bases). The germline V gene encodes CDR1 SGHAT and CDR2 FQNNGV. This CDR3 comprises 18 residues. V dropped 1 base and J dropped 2 bases, with 21 bases sitting between them. CDR3: CASSLVGRVGRLTYEQYF. The CDR3 DNA follows: TGTGCCAGCAGCTTAGTGGGCAGGGTCGGAAGGCTTACCTACGAGCAGTACTTC.

This clonotype was observed a handful of times. Since a much larger clone is just one base distant, this may be a read error. The rearrangement uses TRBV12-3 or TRBV12-4 and TRBJ2-3; D remains unclear. The CDR3 extends over 13 amino acids. V dropped 2 bases and J dropped 2 bases, with 5 bases sitting between them. CDR3 sequence (DNA): TGTGCCAGCAGTTTACCCCCCACAGATACGCAGTATTTT. Translation: CASSLPPTDTQYF.

Only a few counts were recorded for this clonotype. The chain joins TRBV27 to TRBJ1-2; tentatively, D is TRBD1 (6 bases). CDR1 is MNHEY and CDR2 is SMNVEV in the germline V gene (reference sequence). Trimming took off 4 bases at V and 10 bases at J, with 16 bases between the two ends. The CDR3 loop spans 13 amino acids. CDR3 protein: CASSSGATAAYTF. CDR3 sequence (DNA): TGTGCCAGCAGTTCGGGGGCGACCGCGGCCTACACCTTC.

In this sample, this clonotype turned up a few times. The chain uses TRBV6-1 and TRBJ2-7, with D unresolved. The germline gives CDR1 MNHNS, CDR2 SASEGT. The CDR3 is 15 residues long. Trimming cost V 6 bases and J 0 bases, with 15 bases left between them. CDR3 sequence (DNA): TGTGCCAGCAGCCAGTATGGGCTTCCCTCCTACGAGCAGTACTTC. It translates to CASSQYGLPSYEQYF.

There are a few counts of this clonotype. This clone may be a read error of a much larger clone one base away. The chain is built from TRBV28 and TRBJ2-3; no clear D. The CDR3 totals 11 residues. CDR1 is MDHEN, CDR2 SYDVKM, per germline. The DNA of the CDR3 is TGTGTCAGCGAGCTCGGAGATACGCAGTATTTT. It specifies CVSELGDTQYF.

This clonotype was counted between two and nine times. The chain recombines TRBV29-1 with TRBJ1-2; D is possibly TRBD1 (6 bases). V lost 6 bases and J lost 7, with 12 bases in between. The V gene's germline CDR1 is SQVTM and CDR2 ANQGSEA. The CDR3 totals 11 residues. The chain's CDR3 is CSVAGDSGYTF. CDR3 sequence (DNA): TGCAGCGTGGCAGGGGACTCTGGCTACACCTTC.

At least ten counts were recorded for this clonotype. The chain carries TRBV10-3 and TRBJ1-5; 12 bases map to TRBD1. Germline assignment: CDR1 ENHRY and CDR2 SYGVKD. V gave up 11 bases and J gave up 7 bases; unmatched junction bases: 12. The CDR3 runs 15 residues. CDR3 loop: CAVPDGGQGAQPQHF. The CDR3 region has the DNA TGTGCCGTTCCCGACGGGGGACAGGGGGCCCAGCCCCAGCATTTT.

The chain uses TRBV7-9 and TRBJ2-3; a possible D gene is TRBD1 (5 bases). CDR3 length: 15 residues. Trimming shortened V by 5 bases and J by 0 bases, and 12 bases separated the two germline ends. CDR1 is SEHNR and CDR2 is FQNEAQ in the germline V gene (reference sequence). CDR3 loop: CASSPRTPSTDTQYF. CDR3 coding DNA: TGTGCCAGCAGCCCCCGGACACCGAGCACAGATACGCAGTATTTT.

This clonotype was counted many times. The chain joins TRBV7-9 to TRBJ2-1; 8 positions match TRBD2. This CDR3 has 17 residues. With 5 bases clipped from V and 2 bases from J, the junction kept 11 bases outside the gene matches. The germline V gene has CDR1 SEHNR and CDR2 FQNEAQ (reference sequence). In nucleotides, the CDR3 is TGTGCCAGCAGCCCGACCGCGGGGGGTTCCCCCTACAATGAGCAGTTCTTC. As protein: CASSPTAGGSPYNEQFF.

This chain links TRBV13 with TRBJ2-7; maybe TRBD2 (6 bases). The length of the CDR3 is 15 residues. The ends were cut back, 5 bases at V and 2 bases at J, with 16 bases in the middle. CDR1 and CDR2 (germline): PRHDT, FYEKMQ (reference sequence). DNA for the CDR3: TGTGCCAGCAGCCCCGGAGGGGTCGGAGCCTACGAGCAGTACGTC. It encodes CASSPGGVGAYEQYV.

The chain has TRBV4-1 and TRBJ2-7; weak D call: TRBD2 (7 bases). Deletions cut 5 bases from V and 2 bases from J, with 16 bases between. The CDR3 runs 15 residues. Germline values: CDR1 MGHRA, CDR2 YSYEKL. CDR3 in amino acids: CASSYYGGPTYEQYF. The DNA of the CDR3 is TGCGCCAGCAGCTACTACGGGGGGCCAACCTACGAGCAGTACTTC.

This clonotype was counted between two and nine times. The rearrangement uses TRBV27 and TRBJ2-1; D remains ambiguous. This CDR3 comprises 13 residues. Germline assignment: CDR1 MNHEY and CDR2 SMNVEV (reference sequence). The germline V and J ends were trimmed by 0 bases and 15 bases, with 15 bases remaining between them. The DNA of the CDR3 is TGTGCCAGCAGTTTATCTGTACGAGGTGCCCGGTTCTTC. Protein product: CASSLSVRGARFF.

This clonotype came up a few times. V gene TRBV12-3 or TRBV12-4 combines with J gene TRBJ1-5; no clear D. The CDR3 has 16 amino acids. The V end was cut by 6 bases, the J end by 0 bases, with 15 bases between. The CDR3 region has the DNA TGTGCCAGCAGCCCCACGGCGGAGCTTAGCAATCAGCCCCAGCATTTT. Its translation is CASSPTAELSNQPQHF.

The V call is TRBV6-2 or TRBV6-3, the J call TRBJ1-5; D gene uncertain. Germline V gives CDR1 MNHEY, CDR2 SVGEGT. CDR3 length: 14 residues. V shed 5 bases and J shed 3 bases, with 11 bases lying between them. The CDR3 protein is CASSDRGYNQPQHF. The CDR3 region has the DNA TGTGCCAGCAGTGATAGAGGTTACAATCAGCCCCAGCATTTT.

The V gene is TRBV27, the J gene TRBJ2-1, with 8 bases aligning to TRBD2. CDR1 MNHEY and CDR2 SMNVEV come from the germline V gene (reference sequence). CDR3 length: 14 residues. J gave up 3 bases and V 5 bases, and 3 bases lay outside the gene matches. CDR3 nucleotides: TGTGCCAGCAGTACTAGCGGACACTACAATGAGCAGTTCTTC. Its protein product is CASSTSGHYNEQFF.

This chain's CDR3 is CSARDLGASSQTSVPGELFF. The CDR3 DNA follows: TGCAGTGCTAGAGACCTCGGGGCCAGCAGCCAGACTAGCGTCCCCGGGGAGCTGTTTTTT. The rearrangement uses TRBV20-1 and TRBJ2-2; TRBD2 matches at 8 bases. V was clipped by 0 bases and J by 6 bases; unmatched bases: 21. CDR3 size: 20 residues. Germline V lookup: CDR1 DFQATT, CDR2 SNEGSKA (reference sequence).

This clonotype was seen a few times. V gene TRBV5-6 combines with J gene TRBJ1-5; D not resolved. The V end lost 2 bases, the J end lost 8 bases, and 14 bases lay between the germline ends. The CDR3 loop spans 14 amino acids. CDR1 and CDR2 from the germline V gene are SGHDT and YYEEEE. The CDR3 protein is CASSFGRPQEPQHF. The CDR3 DNA reads TGTGCCAGCAGCTTCGGCAGGCCCCAAGAGCCCCAGCATTTT.

The rearrangement links TRBV20-1 to TRBJ1-1, with D perhaps TRBD1 (5 bases). The length of the CDR3 is 13 residues. Germline V gene lookup returns CDR1 DFQATT and CDR2 SNEGSKA (reference sequence). V shed 3 bases and J shed 4 bases, with 12 bases lying between them. The CDR3 DNA sequence: TGCAGTGCTAGGTCAGGGTTGGCCACTGAAGCTTTCTTT. Its translation: CSARSGLATEAFF.

The genes are TRBV18 and TRBJ2-7, with TRBD1 identical over 9 bases. The CDR3 spans 15 residues. The junction had 4 bases not matched to a gene; V was cut back by 0 bases and J by 4 bases. Germline CDR1 is KGHSH and CDR2 is LQKENI. CDR3 DNA sequence: TGTGCCAGCTCACCACCGGGACAGGGAGAATACGAGCAGTACTTC. Its translation: CASSPPGQGEYEQYF.

The rearrangement joins TRBV6-1 to TRBJ1-1; D remains unclear. V was clipped by 2 bases and J by 5 bases, with 6 bases between them. CDR1 and CDR2 from the germline V gene are MNHNS and SASEGT. The CDR3 length is 12 residues. In DNA form, the CDR3 reads TGTGCCAGCAGTGAACTGGAAACTGAAGCTTTCTTT. As protein: CASSELETEAFF.

The genes are TRBV28 and TRBJ2-3; D might be TRBD1 or TRBD2, each matching 5 bases. The V end lost 5 bases, the J end lost 4 bases, and 16 bases lay between the germline ends. Germline V lookup: CDR1 MDHEN, CDR2 SYDVKM. This CDR3 has 15 residues. CDR3 sequence: CASSAPGTEADTQYF. CDR3 in DNA: TGTGCCAGCAGTGCACCGGGGACCGAAGCAGATACGCAGTATTTT.

This clonotype has just a few counts. The V call is TRBV7-8, the J call TRBJ2-3; D gene ambiguous. This CDR3 comprises 15 residues. Between the trimmed V and J ends, which lost 2 bases and 2 bases, there was a span of 11 bases. CDR1 is SGHVS, CDR2 FQNEAQ, per germline. CDR3 amino acids: CASSLMGGATDTQYF. The CDR3 DNA reads as TGTGCCAGCAGCTTAATGGGCGGAGCCACAGATACGCAGTATTTT.

The V and J genes are TRBV4-1 and TRBJ2-4; D not resolved. Germline V gene data show CDR1 as MGHRA and CDR2 as YSYEKL. V was pared by 4 bases and J by 1 base, with 11 bases between. The CDR3 contains 15 residues. CDR3 nucleotides: TGCGCCAGCAGCCCACCCGTCGGGGCCAAAAACATTCAGTACTTC. Translated: CASSPPVGAKNIQYF.

The chain has TRBV27 and TRBJ2-1; D is unresolved. There are 15 residues in the CDR3. Per the germline V gene, CDR1 is MNHEY and CDR2 is SMNVEV (reference sequence). The V end was cut by 3 bases, the J end by 6 bases, with 15 bases between. CDR3 sequence: CASSFGALSLNEQFF. In DNA form, the CDR3 reads TGTGCCAGCAGTTTCGGAGCCCTATCCCTCAATGAGCAGTTCTTC.

V is TRBV27 and J is TRBJ2-1; TRBD2 agrees at 8 bases. Germline CDR1 is MNHEY and CDR2 is SMNVEV (reference sequence). The CDR3 consists of 15 residues. V trimming: 6 bases; J trimming: 0 bases; junction bases outside the gene matches: 4. Here the CDR3 DNA reads TGTGCCAGCAGCCCAGCGGGGGCCTCCTACAATGAGCAGTTCTTC. It specifies CASSPAGASYNEQFF.